This TCR beta chain comes out of a study of a mutant IDH1 vaccine in newly diagnosed glioma. At the level of the study: The study started vaccination 4-6 weeks after radiotherapy alone, or with temozolomide cycles. The treated population exhibited a male proportion of roughly 60%, a female proportion of about 38%, and a mean age of approximately 42 years.

The assay was immunoSEQ multiplex PCR, and TCRdb's table has in-frame clones only and misses some. The table includes tens of thousands of clones, approximately 87% detected once. Notes on the study in general: A vaccine-induced immune response developed in roughly 93% of the patients.

For this clone: Its antigen is still unknown.

Per germline, CDR1 DFQATT and CDR2 SNEGSKA (reference sequence). Trimming removed 3 bases from V and 7 bases from J, with 9 bases in between. This CDR3 contains 11 residues. The time point denotes: week 47, end of study. Each dose delivered 300 ug of mutant IDH1 20-mer peptide subcutaneously with imiquimod. In every donor, the tumor was a new WHO grade 3 or 4 IDH1-mutant, ATRX-lost astrocytoma. This sequence originates from a woman in her thirties with glioma. The sequenced sample was PBMCs, obtained from a glioma patient whose treatment included an IDH1 peptide vaccine. The rearrangement uses TRBV20-1 and TRBJ1-1; D perhaps matches TRBD1 (6 bases). The CDR3 DNA sequence: TGCAGTGCTAGCAGGGGAGGTGAAGCTTTCTTT. Its protein product is CSASRGGEAFF.